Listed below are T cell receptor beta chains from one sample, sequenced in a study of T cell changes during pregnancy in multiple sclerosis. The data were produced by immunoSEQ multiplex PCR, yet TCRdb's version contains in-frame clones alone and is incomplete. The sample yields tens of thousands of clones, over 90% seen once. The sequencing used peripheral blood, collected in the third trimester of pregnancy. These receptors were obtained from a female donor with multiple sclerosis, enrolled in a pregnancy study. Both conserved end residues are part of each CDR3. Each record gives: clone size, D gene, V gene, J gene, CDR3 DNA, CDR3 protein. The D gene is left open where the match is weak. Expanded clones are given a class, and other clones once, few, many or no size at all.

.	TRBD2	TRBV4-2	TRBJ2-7	TGTGCCAGCAGCCATACTAGCGAGAGCTCCTACGAGCAGTACTTC	CASSHTSESSYEQYF
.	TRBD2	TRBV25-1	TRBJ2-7	TGTGCCAGCAGTGGGGGGGGGACTAGAGTCGGCGAGCAGTACTTC	CASSGGGTRVGEQYF
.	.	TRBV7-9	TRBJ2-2	TGTGCCAGGAGCGAGGCCGCAGGGACCGGGGAGCTGTTTTTT	CARSEAAGTGELFF
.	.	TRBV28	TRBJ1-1	TGTGCCAGCAGTTTCGGGAGGTTTGACACTGAAGCTTTCTTT	CASSFGRFDTEAFF
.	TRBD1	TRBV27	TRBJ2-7	TGTGCCAGCAGGGGACAGGGGGCGTCCTACGAGCAGTACTTC	CASRGQGASYEQYF
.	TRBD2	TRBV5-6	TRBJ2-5	TGTGCCAGCAGCGCAAGCGGGAGTTACAAAGAGACCCAGTACTTC	CASSASGSYKETQYF
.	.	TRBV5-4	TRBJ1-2	TGTGCCAGCAGCTTGGCCGGTTTGGGGGGGAACAACTATGGCTACACCTTC	CASSLAGLGGNNYGYTF
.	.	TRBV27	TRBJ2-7	TGTGCCAGCAGTCCCCCACGTCAGGGGTCGCGGGAGCAGTACTTC	CASSPPRQGSREQYF
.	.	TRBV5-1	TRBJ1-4	TGCGCCAGCAGCTTAACCGGGACAACTAATGAAAAACTGTTTTTT	CASSLTGTTNEKLFF
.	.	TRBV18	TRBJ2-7	TGTGCCAGCTCACCTCTAGGAGACGAGCAGTACTTC	CASSPLGDEQYF
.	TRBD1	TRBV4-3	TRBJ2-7	TGCGCCAGCAGCCAAGATAGACAGGGGAACTACGAGCAGTACTTC	CASSQDRQGNYEQYF
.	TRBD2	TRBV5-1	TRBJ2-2	TGCGCCAGCAGCGGTGACCCGGGACTATTGGCCGGGGAGCTGTTTTTT	CASSGDPGLLAGELFF
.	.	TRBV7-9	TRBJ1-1	TGTGCCAGCAGCTCTGACAGGAACACTGAAGCTTTCTTT	CASSSDRNTEAFF
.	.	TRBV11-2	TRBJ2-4	TGTGCCAGCAGCCTACCTTTTCTAGCCAAAAACATTCAGTACTTC	CASSLPFLAKNIQYF
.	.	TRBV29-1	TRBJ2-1	TGCAGCGTTGAAGGGGGCGACTTCAATGAGCAGTTCTTC	CSVEGGDFNEQFF
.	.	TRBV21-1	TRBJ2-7	TGTGCCAGCAGCGGTCTAGCGGGAGTCTCTCCCCTGGACGAGCAGTACTTC	CASSGLAGVSPLDEQYF
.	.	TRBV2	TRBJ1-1	TGTGCCAGCAGTGTGCGGGGGGCTGAGACTGAAGCTTTCTTT	CASSVRGAETEAFF
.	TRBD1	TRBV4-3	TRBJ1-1	TGCGCCAGCAGCCAAGCCCCGACAGGGGGCACTGAAGCTTTCTTT	CASSQAPTGGTEAFF
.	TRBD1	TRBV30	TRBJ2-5	TGTGCCTGGGATACAGGGGCAGAGACCCAGTACTTC	CAWDTGAETQYF
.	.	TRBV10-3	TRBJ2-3	TGTGCCATCAGTGCCGGGGTGTGGGCCCAACCCTTAGAAGATACGCAGTATTTT	CAISAGVWAQPLEDTQYF
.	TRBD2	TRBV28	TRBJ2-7	TGTGCCACTCGGGGACTAACCTACGAGCAGTACTTC	CATRGLTYEQYF
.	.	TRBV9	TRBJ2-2	TGTGCCAGCAGCGTAGTACCGGACAGCGGCACCGGGGAGCTGTTTTTT	CASSVVPDSGTGELFF
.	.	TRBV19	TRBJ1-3	TGTGCCAGTAGGCTCTCGGGCTCTGGAAACACCATATATTTT	CASRLSGSGNTIYF
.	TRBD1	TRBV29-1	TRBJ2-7	TGCAGCGTCGCCGGGACAGGGGCCCTAGACGAGCAGTACTTC	CSVAGTGALDEQYF
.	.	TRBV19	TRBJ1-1	TGTGCCAGTAGTATGGGCGGGACCTACACTGAAGCTTTCTTT	CASSMGGTYTEAFF
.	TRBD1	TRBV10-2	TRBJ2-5	TGCGCCAGCCGGGACAGGGGGCGAGAGACCCAGTACTTC	CASRDRGRETQYF
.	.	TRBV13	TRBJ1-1	TGTGCCAGCAGCTTAGTGGGGGGGACTGAAGCTTTCTTT	CASSLVGGTEAFF
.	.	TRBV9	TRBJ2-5	TGTGCCAGCAGCGGGTCACTAGTTTTGGGTGACCAAGAGACCCAGTACTTC	CASSGSLVLGDQETQYF
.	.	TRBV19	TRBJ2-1	TGTGCCAGTAGGTATAGCCCGCGCTCCTACAATGAGCAGTTCTTC	CASRYSPRSYNEQFF
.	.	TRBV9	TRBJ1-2	TGTGCCAGCACCACCGGGTCATCGTCTAACTATGGCTACACCTTC	CASTTGSSSNYGYTF
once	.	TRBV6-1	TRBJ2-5	TGTGCCAGCAGTGAAGGTCCAGGTCAAGAGACCCAGTACTTC	CASSEGPGQETQYF
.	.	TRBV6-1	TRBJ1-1	TGTGCCAGCAGTGACTCGGGGTCGAACACTGAAGCTTTCTTT	CASSDSGSNTEAFF
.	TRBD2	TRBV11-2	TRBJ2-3	TGTGCCAGCAGCTTAGACGGGACTAGCTCAGATACGCAGTATTTT	CASSLDGTSSDTQYF
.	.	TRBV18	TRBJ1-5	TGTGCCAGCTCACTTCAGGGGTGGAATCAGCCCCAGCATTTT	CASSLQGWNQPQHF
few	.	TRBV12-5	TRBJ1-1	TGTGCTAGTGGTTTGGGGCTTGCGGGCAACACTGAAGCTTTCTTT	CASGLGLAGNTEAFF